This TCR beta chain derives from a study of radiation and T cells in renal cell carcinoma. Study details: Nephrectomy followed 15 Gy stereotactic body radiation by 4 weeks. Notes on the study in general: No pretreatment tumor biopsies were available for baseline clonotypes.

The time point here: blood 2 weeks post-SBRT. The treatment is: 15 Gy SBRT to primary tumor, nephrectomy 4 weeks later. Blood was sampled at baseline, 2 weeks and 4 weeks after SBRT. Measured with immunoSEQ multiplex PCR; TCRdb has only the in-frame clones, and not every one. The sample has about 49,000 clones, roughly 80% seen once. Remarks on this clone: Its antigen is still unknown.

The length of the CDR3 is 14 residues. Germline V lookup: CDR1 SEHNR, CDR2 FQNEAQ (reference sequence). Trimming cost V 2 bases and J 1 base, with 9 bases left between them. This TCR came from a woman aged 70 to 79 with renal cell carcinoma. The chain carries TRBV7-9 and TRBJ2-7, with D possibly matching TRBD2 (6 bases). Sequences were derived from blood, sampled from a patient whose treatment included radiotherapy and nephrectomy. The CDR3 DNA sequence: TGTGCCAGCAGCTTATTTGGGACTTCCTACGAGCAGTACTTC. Encoded protein: CASSLFGTSYEQYF.